This T cell receptor beta chain was captured by sequencing in a study of T cell responses to AZD1222 COVID-19 vaccine. Whole-study findings and limits: Of the AZD1222 recipients, only six or seven were seropositive at baseline. The CD4 TCRs associated with vaccination extended across spike and predominated at 160-218 and 743-854. Nearly half of spike-specific TCRs reportedly target variant regions that are unmutated in the B.1.351 and B.1.1.7 variants. Rises in breadth and depth of Spike-specific TCRs came after two AZD1222 doses.

To note about this clone: Its antigen is unidentified.

Generated by immunoSEQ multiplex PCR, the TCRdb table keeps only in-frame clones and is missing some. The repertoire holds 150,000 to 200,000 clones, with about 85% as singletons. The input for sequencing was peripheral blood, taken on day 0 of AZD1222 vaccination. This receptor was identified in an adult in good health.

CDR3 protein: CASSYNGGWNEKLFF. For the CDR3, the DNA is TGTGCCAGCAGTTACAATGGGGGGTGGAATGAAAAACTGTTTTTT. The rearrangement links TRBV6-6 to TRBJ1-4; D may be TRBD1 (5 bases). This CDR3 is 15 amino acids long. V was pared by 2 bases and J by 5 bases, with 12 bases between. Germline-derived CDR1 and CDR2 are MNHNY and SVGAGI (reference sequence).